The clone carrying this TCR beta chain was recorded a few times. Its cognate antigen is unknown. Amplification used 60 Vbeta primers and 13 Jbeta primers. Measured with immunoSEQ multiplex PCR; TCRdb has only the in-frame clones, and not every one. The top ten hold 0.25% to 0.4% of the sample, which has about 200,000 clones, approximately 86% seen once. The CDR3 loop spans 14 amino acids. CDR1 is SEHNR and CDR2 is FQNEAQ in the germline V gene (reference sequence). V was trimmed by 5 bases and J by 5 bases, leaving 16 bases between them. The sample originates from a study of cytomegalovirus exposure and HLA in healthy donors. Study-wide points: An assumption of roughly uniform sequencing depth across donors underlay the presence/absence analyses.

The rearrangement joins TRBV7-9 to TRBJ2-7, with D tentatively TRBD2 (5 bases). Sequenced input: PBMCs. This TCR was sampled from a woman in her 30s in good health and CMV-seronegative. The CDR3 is CASSPRVGPNEQYF. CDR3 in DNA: TGTGCCAGCAGCCCGAGGGTGGGCCCAAACGAGCAGTACTTC.